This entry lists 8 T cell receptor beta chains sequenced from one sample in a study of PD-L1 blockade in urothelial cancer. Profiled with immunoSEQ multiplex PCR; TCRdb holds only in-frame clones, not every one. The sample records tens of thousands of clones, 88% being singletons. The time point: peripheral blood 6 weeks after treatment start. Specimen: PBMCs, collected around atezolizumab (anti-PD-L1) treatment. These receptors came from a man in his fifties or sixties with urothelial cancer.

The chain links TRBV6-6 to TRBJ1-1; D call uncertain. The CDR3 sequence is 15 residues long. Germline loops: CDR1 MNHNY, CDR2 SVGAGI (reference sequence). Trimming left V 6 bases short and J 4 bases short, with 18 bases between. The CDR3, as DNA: TGTGCCAGCAGGCCCGACCACAGCCTGGTCACTGAAGCTTTCTTT. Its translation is CASRPDHSLVTEAFF.

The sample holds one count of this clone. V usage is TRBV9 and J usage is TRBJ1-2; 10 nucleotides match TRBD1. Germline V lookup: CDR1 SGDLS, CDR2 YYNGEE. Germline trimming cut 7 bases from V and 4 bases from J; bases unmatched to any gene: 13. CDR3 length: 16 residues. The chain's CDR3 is CASQKTPTGGIYGYTF. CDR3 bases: TGTGCCAGCCAGAAGACCCCGACAGGGGGCATCTATGGCTACACCTTC.

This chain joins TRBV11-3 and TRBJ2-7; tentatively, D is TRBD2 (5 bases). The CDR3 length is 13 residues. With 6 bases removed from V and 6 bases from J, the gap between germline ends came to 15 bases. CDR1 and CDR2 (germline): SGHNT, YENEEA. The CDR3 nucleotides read TGTGCCAGCAGTGGTCGGGGATCCGGCGAGCAGTACTTC. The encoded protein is CASSGRGSGEQYF.

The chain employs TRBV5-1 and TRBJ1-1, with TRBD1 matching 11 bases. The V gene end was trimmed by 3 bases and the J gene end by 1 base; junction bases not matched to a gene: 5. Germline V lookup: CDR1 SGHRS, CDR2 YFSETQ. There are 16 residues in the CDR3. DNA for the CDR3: TGCGCCAGCAGCTCCCCGGGACAGGGGGGGAACACTGAAGCTTTCTTT. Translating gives CASSSPGQGGNTEAFF.

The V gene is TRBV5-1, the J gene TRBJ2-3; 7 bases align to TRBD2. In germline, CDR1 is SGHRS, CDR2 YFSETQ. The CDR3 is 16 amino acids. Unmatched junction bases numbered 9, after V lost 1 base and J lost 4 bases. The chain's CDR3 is CASSLFGGGAADTQYF. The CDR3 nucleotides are TGCGCCAGCAGCTTGTTTGGCGGGGGTGCGGCAGATACGCAGTATTTT.

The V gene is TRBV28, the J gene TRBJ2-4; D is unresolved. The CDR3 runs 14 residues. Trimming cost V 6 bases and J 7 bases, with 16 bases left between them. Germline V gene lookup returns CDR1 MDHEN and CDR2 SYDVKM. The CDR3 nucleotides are TGTGCCAGCAGCCTACTCGACGTCGGGAACATTCAGTACTTC. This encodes CASSLLDVGNIQYF.

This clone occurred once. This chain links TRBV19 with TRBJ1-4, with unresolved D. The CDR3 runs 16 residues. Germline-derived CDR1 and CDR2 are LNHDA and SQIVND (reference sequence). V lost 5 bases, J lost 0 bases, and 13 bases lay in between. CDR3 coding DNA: TGTGCCAGTAGTCCGAAGAGGCGTGCAACTAATGAAAAACTGTTTTTT. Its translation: CASSPKRRATNEKLFF.

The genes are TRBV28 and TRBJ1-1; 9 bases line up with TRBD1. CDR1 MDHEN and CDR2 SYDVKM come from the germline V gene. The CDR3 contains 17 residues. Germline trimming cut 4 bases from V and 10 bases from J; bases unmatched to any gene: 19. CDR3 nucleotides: TGTGCCAGCAGTTCCCTCCCCCGGACAGGGGCCTTCCCCCGAGCTTTCTTT. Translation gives CASSSLPRTGAFPRAFF.